This T cell receptor beta chain was found in a study of shared clonotypes between healthy human individuals. Assay used: immunoSEQ multiplex PCR; TCRdb lists only in-frame clones, some missing. The sample has some 790,000 clones; roughly 72% are singletons. The CDR3 has 17 residues. With V trimmed by 1 base and J by 1 base, 9 bases remained unmatched. Germline V gene sequence: CDR1 MGHRA, CDR2 YSYEKL. The genes are TRBV4-1 and TRBJ1-2; TRBD1 matches 7 bases. The TCR sequence derives from a woman aged 25-40 years in good health. The sample consisted of memory CD4+ T cells sorted from blood. The subset denotes: CD45RA-negative fraction. CDR3 coding DNA: TGCGCCAGCAGCCAAGGAGCAGCAGGGGGATTTAACTATGGCTACACCTTC. Amino acids: CASSQGAAGGFNYGYTF.